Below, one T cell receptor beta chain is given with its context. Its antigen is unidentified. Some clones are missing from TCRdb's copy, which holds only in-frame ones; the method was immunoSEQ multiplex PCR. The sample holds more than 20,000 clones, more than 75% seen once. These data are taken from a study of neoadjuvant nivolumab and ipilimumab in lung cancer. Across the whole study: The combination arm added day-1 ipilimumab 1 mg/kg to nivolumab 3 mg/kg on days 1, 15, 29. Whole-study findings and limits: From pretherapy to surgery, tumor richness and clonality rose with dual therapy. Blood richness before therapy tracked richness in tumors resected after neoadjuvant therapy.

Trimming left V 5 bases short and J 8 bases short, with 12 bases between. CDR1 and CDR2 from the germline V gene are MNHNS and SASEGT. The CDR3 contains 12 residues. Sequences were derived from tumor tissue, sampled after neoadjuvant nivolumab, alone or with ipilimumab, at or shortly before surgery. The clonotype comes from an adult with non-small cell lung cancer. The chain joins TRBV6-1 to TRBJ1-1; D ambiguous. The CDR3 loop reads CASSRDYREAFF. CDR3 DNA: TGTGCCAGCAGTCGGGATTACCGGGAAGCTTTCTTT.